The source of this T cell receptor beta chain is a study of blood T cells in healthy people across ages. Findings of the study overall: Relative to aged donors, long-lived donors carried more naive CD4+ cells and displayed higher diversity.

Ranging in age from about 6 to 95, the donors were healthy Caucasian individuals from Russia. With respect to this clonotype: The antigen is undetermined.

Trimming stripped 6 bases from V and 2 bases from J, with 11 bases between. The germline V gene encodes CDR1 SNHLY and CDR2 FYNNEI. The CDR3 contains 14 residues. A second PCR of 7 to 11 cycles used a sample-barcoded 5' primer and a J-beta primer mix. Using its own MiXCR run on the 5' RACE reads, TCRdb lists one record per CDR3 protein. This table holds roughly 1,500,000 distinct CDR3 sequences, about 32% found once. The sequenced material came from blood. The rearrangement uses TRBV2 and TRBJ2-1; D remains unclear. This receptor was taken from a woman aged 25 to 39 in good health. CDR3 nucleotides: TGTGCCAGCAGAGCAGAATCCACCTACAATGAGCAGTTCTTC. Its protein is CASRAESTYNEQFF. Filled out from reference TRBV2 and TRBJ2-1, the complete variable domain reads EPEVTQTPSHQVTQMGQEVILRCVPISNHLYFYWYRQILGQKVEFLVSFYNNEISEKSEIFDDQFSVERPDGSNFTLKIRSTKLEDSAMYFCASRAESTYNEQFFGPGTRLTVL.